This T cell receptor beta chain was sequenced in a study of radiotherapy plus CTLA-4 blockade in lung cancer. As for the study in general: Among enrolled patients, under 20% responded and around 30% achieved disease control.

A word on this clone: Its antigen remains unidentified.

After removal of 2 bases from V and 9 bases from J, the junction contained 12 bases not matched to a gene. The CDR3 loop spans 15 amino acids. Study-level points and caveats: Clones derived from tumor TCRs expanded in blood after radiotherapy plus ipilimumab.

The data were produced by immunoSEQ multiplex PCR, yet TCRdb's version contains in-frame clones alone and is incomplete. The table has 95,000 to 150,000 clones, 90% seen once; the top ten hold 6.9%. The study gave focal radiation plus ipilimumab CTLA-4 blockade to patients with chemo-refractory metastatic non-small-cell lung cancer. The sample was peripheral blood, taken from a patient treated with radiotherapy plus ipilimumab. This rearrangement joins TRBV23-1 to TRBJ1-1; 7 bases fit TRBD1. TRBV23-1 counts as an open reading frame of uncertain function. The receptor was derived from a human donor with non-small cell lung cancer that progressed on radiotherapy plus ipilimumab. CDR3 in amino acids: CASSQVGTVFVKAFF. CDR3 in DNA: TGCGCCAGCAGTCAAGTGGGGACAGTTTTTGTAAAAGCTTTCTTT.